This T cell receptor (beta chain) was documented in a study of blood T cell repertoires in COVID-19. About the study: Acute-phase and convalescent COVID-19 samples originated in the United States, Italy and Spain.

Participants, about 18 to 90 years old, spanned under 30 US areas. Clinical history as reported by participants underpinned cohort assignment. Cohort 3 donors counted as recovered after two negative PCRs, clearance, or resolved symptoms. Sequencing used immunoSEQ multiplex PCR; TCRdb keeps in-frame clones, though not all of them. The sample shows about 320,000 clones, around 90% of them seen only once. This CDR3 has 13 residues. Trimming stripped 1 base from V and 6 bases from J, with 7 bases between. In germline, CDR1 is SGHTA, CDR2 FQGNSA. This chain joins TRBV7-2 and TRBJ2-1; D perhaps matches TRBD1 (5 bases). Sequencing was done on a sample of PBMCs or T cells enriched from blood (not recorded which). The sequence came from a woman in her twenties or thirties who had recovered from COVID-19. The CDR3 spells CASSLGGGNEQFF. CDR3 coding DNA: TGTGCCAGCAGCTTAGGGGGCGGCAATGAGCAGTTCTTC.